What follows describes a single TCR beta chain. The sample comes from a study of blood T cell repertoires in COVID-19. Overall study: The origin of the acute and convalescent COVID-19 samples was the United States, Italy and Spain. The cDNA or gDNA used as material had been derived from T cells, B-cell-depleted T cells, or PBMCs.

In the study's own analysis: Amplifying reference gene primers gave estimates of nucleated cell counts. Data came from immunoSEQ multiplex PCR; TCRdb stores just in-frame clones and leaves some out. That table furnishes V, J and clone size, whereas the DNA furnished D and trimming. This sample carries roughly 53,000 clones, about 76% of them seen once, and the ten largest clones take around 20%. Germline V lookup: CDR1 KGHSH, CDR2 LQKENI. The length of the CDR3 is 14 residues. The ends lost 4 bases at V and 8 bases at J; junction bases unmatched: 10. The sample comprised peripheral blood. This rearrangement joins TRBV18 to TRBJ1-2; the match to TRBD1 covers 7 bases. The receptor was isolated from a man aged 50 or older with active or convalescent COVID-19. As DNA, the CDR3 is TGTGCCAGCTCACTCCCTCCGGGGACAGAAGGCTACACCTTC. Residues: CASSLPPGTEGYTF.